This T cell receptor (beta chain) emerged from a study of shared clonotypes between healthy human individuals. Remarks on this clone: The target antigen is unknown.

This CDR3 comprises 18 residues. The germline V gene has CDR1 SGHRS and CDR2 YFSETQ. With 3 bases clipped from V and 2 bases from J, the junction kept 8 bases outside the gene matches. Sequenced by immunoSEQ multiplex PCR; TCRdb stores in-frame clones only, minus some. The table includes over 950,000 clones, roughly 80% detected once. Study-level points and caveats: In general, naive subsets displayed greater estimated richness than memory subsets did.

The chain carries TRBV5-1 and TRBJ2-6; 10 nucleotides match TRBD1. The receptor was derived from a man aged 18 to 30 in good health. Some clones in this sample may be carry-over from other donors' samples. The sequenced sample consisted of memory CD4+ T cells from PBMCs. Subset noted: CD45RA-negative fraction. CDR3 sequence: CASSWGDRGSPGANVLTF. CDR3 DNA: TGCGCCAGCAGCTGGGGGGACAGGGGTTCCCCTGGGGCCAACGTCCTGACTTTC.